Below are 30 T cell receptor beta chains sequenced from a single sample in a study of T cell responses to AZD1222 COVID-19 vaccine. This table comes from immunoSEQ multiplex PCR, and its TCRdb copy is limited to in-frame clones, with some not included. The sample contains under 95,000 clones, roughly 90% of which appear only once. The source material was peripheral blood, sampled 28 days after the second AZD1222 dose. Receptor source: an adult who received the AZD1222 COVID-19 vaccine.

This chain joins TRBV30 and TRBJ1-2; D remains unclear. V was pared by 7 bases and J by 4 bases, with 10 bases between. The CDR3 runs 11 residues. Germline V gives CDR1 GTSNPN, CDR2 SVGIG (reference sequence). The CDR3 DNA sequence: TGTGCCTCCTACATGGGCTATGGCTACACCTTC. Its translation is CASYMGYGYTF.

The CDR3 DNA sequence: TGTGCCAGCAGCTTGGCCGGGGAAAGATACTATGGCTACACCTTC. It is translated as CASSLAGERYYGYTF. V is TRBV5-4 and J is TRBJ1-2; D is unclear. The V end was cut by 0 bases, the J end by 3 bases, with 12 bases between. This CDR3 has 15 residues. Germline assignment: CDR1 SGHNT and CDR2 YYREEE (reference sequence).

The chain carries TRBV3-1 (or the pseudogene TRBV3-2) and TRBJ2-2, with D possibly TRBD1 on 6 matching bases. Per germline, CDR1 LGHDT and CDR2 YNNKEL (reference sequence). The CDR3 is made up of 14 amino acids. V was shortened by 1 base and J by 11 bases, with 14 bases between the two germline ends. CDR3 loop: CASSQAAVRGELFF. The CDR3 DNA sequence: TGTGCCAGCAGCCAAGCCGCAGTCAGGGGAGAGCTGTTTTTT.

The CDR3 DNA reads as TGTGCCAGCAGTTTGTACCACGAGCAGTACTTC. This encodes CASSLYHEQYF. V usage is TRBV12-3 or TRBV12-4 and J usage is TRBJ2-7, with unresolved D. Deletions cut 3 bases from V and 5 bases from J, with 5 bases between. The CDR3 is 11 residues long.

This sequence joins TRBV7-3 and TRBJ1-1; the D is unclear. The CDR3 contains 15 residues. Trimming pared 0 bases from V and 1 base from J, leaving 9 bases between. Germline V gene sequence: CDR1 SGHTA, CDR2 FQGTGA. The CDR3 DNA reads as TGTGCCAGCAGCTTAACCAATCGACAGAACACTGAAGCTTTCTTT. Encoded protein: CASSLTNRQNTEAFF.

The chain combines TRBV5-1 with TRBJ2-1; TRBD2 aligns across 9 bases. This CDR3 contains 14 residues. V gave up 0 bases and J gave up 13 bases; unmatched junction bases: 8. Germline CDR1 SGHRS, CDR2 YFSETQ. The CDR3: CASSLDFGGGAQFF. In DNA form, the CDR3 reads TGCGCCAGCAGCTTGGACTTTGGCGGGGGGGCTCAGTTCTTC. Using reference TRBV5-1 and TRBJ2-1 for the parts outside the CDR3, the full variable domain is KAGVTQTPRYLIKTRGQQVTLSCSPISGHRSVSWYQQTPGQGLQFLFEYFSETQRNKGNFPGRFSGRQFSNSRSEMNVSTLELGDSALYLCASSLDFGGGAQFFGPGTRLTVL.

This chain joins TRBV12-5 and TRBJ2-7; D is unclear. CDR3 length: 12 residues. V was shortened by 1 base and J by 6 bases, with 7 bases between the two germline ends. The germline V gene has CDR1 LGHNT and CDR2 FRNRAP. The CDR3 region is CASGLAISEQYF. The CDR3 DNA is TGTGCTAGTGGTTTGGCTATAAGCGAGCAGTACTTC. Together with reference TRBV12-5 and TRBJ2-7, the CDR3 gives the full variable domain: DARVTQTPRHKVTEMGQEVTMRCQPILGHNTVFWYRQTMMQGLELLAYFRNRAPLDDSGMPKDRFSAEMPDATLATLKIQPSEPRDSAVYFCASGLAISEQYFGPGTRLTVT.

The chain employs TRBV5-4 and TRBJ2-5, with D perhaps matching TRBD1 (5 bases). V lost 4 bases and J lost 1, with 11 bases in between. Looked up from germline, CDR1 is SGHNT and CDR2 is YYREEE (reference sequence). The CDR3 runs 14 residues. The CDR3 DNA reads as TGTGCCAGCAGCACTCCCGACAGCCAAGAGACCCAGTACTTC. This encodes CASSTPDSQETQYF. Complete variable domain (other parts from reference TRBV5-4 and TRBJ2-5): ETGVTQSPTHLIKTRGQQVTLRCSSQSGHNTVSWYQQALGQGPQFIFQYYREEENGRGNFPPRFSGLQFPNYSSELNVNALELDDSALYLCASSTPDSQETQYFGPGTRLLVL.

The chain combines TRBV27 with TRBJ2-1; 11 bases agree with TRBD1. Germline V gene lookup returns CDR1 MNHEY and CDR2 SMNVEV (reference sequence). The CDR3 is 16 residues long. V lost 5 bases to trimming and J lost 4 bases; unmatched junction nucleotides: 7. DNA of the CDR3: TGTGCCAGCAGTCCGACGGACAGGGGGCCGTACAATGAGCAGTTCTTC. Translation: CASSPTDRGPYNEQFF.

The chain is built from TRBV3-1 (or the pseudogene TRBV3-2) and TRBJ2-1; 8 nucleotides align to TRBD2. Germline values: CDR1 LGHDT, CDR2 YNNKEL (reference sequence). With V trimmed by 1 base and J by 0 bases, 8 bases remained unmatched. The CDR3 covers 18 residues. This CDR3 reads CASSQVLKRGSSYNEQFF. CDR3 sequence (DNA): TGTGCCAGCAGCCAAGTTCTGAAGCGGGGGAGCTCCTACAATGAGCAGTTCTTC.

The J gene is TRBJ1-2, the V gene TRBV12-3 or TRBV12-4; 8 bases are shared with TRBD1. The length of the CDR3 is 13 residues. Losses at the gene ends were 6 bases for V and 6 bases for J; bases not matched to a gene: 6. CDR3 DNA sequence: TGTGCCAGCAGACTACAGGGGGGCGATGGCTACACCTTC. Translated: CASRLQGGDGYTF.

The rearrangement links TRBV28 to TRBJ1-1; D might be TRBD1 (5 bases). In germline, CDR1 is MDHEN, CDR2 SYDVKM. Trimming took 5 bases from V and 1 from J, leaving 11 bases between them. The CDR3 is made up of 14 amino acids. CDR3 sequence reads: CASSPDSQNTEAFF. The CDR3 DNA is TGTGCCAGCAGTCCCGACAGCCAGAACACTGAAGCTTTCTTT.

Comments on this clone: This CDR3 is also generated by other DNA sequences in the sample. This rearrangement joins TRBV19 to TRBJ2-3; TRBD2 matches 8 bases. The V gene's germline CDR1 is LNHDA and CDR2 SQIVND (reference sequence). The CDR3 has 15 amino acids. V shed 3 bases and J 1 base; nucleotides not matched to a gene: 3. DNA of the CDR3: TGTGCCAGTAGTATGGCCGGGGGGGGCACAGATACGCAGTATTTT. Its protein is CASSMAGGGTDTQYF. Filled out from reference TRBV19 and TRBJ2-3, the complete variable domain reads DGGITQSPKYLFRKEGQNVTLSCEQNLNHDAMYWYRQDPGQGLRLIYYSQIVNDFQKGDIAEGYSVSREKKESFPLTVTSAQKNPTAFYLCASSMAGGGTDTQYFGPGTRLTVL.

The chain combines TRBV7-9 with TRBJ2-4; 11 bases are shared with TRBD1. The V and J ends lost 5 bases and 7 bases, in that order; junction bases with no gene match: 4. The length of the CDR3 is 14 residues. Germline-derived CDR1 and CDR2 are SEHNR and FQNEAQ (reference sequence). CDR3 nucleotide sequence: TGTGCCAGCAGCCCTCGGGACAGGGGGAACATTCAGTACTTC. It specifies CASSPRDRGNIQYF. Looking up the rest from reference TRBV7-9 and TRBJ2-4 gives the full variable domain: DTGVSQNPRHKITKRGQNVTFRCDPISEHNRLYWYRQTLGQGPEFLTYFQNEAQLEKSRLLSDRFSAERPKGSFSTLEIQRTEQGDSAMYLCASSPRDRGNIQYFGAGTRLSVL.

Here the CDR3 reads CASSPTGKETQYF. The DNA of the CDR3 is TGTGCCAGCAGTCCGACGGGGAAAGAGACCCAGTACTTC. This chain uses TRBV6-1 with TRBJ2-5; tentative D call: TRBD2 (5 bases). Germline V lookup: CDR1 MNHNS, CDR2 SASEGT. CDR3 length: 13 residues. Trimming stripped 5 bases from V and 3 bases from J, with 10 bases between.

The chain links TRBV28 to TRBJ1-2, with D unresolved. Trimming removed 6 bases at V and 8 bases at J, with 10 bases between. Germline V gives CDR1 MDHEN, CDR2 SYDVKM. The CDR3 is 11 amino acids. The CDR3 bases are TGTGCCAGCAGCACTCGGTCAGGCTACACCTTC. This gives the protein CASSTRSGYTF.

The chain combines TRBV2 with TRBJ2-2, with a tentative D call TRBD2 (6 bases). The germline V gene encodes CDR1 SNHLY and CDR2 FYNNEI. Deletions cut 2 bases from V and 11 bases from J, with 9 bases between. The CDR3 consists of 12 residues. CDR3 bases: TGTGCCAGCAGTGAAAGCGGGTCAGAGCTGTTTTTT. Translating gives CASSESGSELFF.

J is TRBJ2-7 and V is TRBV4-3; the D is unclear. CDR1 LGHNA and CDR2 YSLEER come from the germline V gene. V was clipped by 0 bases and J by 6 bases, with 6 bases between them. The CDR3 contains 12 residues. The CDR3 DNA reads as TGCGCCAGCAGCCAAGACGGTTCCGAGCAGTACTTC. Its translation is CASSQDGSEQYF.

This sequence joins TRBV28 and TRBJ2-3; D is undetermined. The germline V and J ends were trimmed by 5 bases and 1 base, with 13 bases remaining between them. The CDR3 extends over 15 amino acids. CDR1 is MDHEN, CDR2 SYDVKM, per germline. For the CDR3, the DNA is TGTGCCAGCAGTCCCCCAGGCAGTCGCACAGATACGCAGTATTTT. Translated, it gives CASSPPGSRTDTQYF.

The chain recombines TRBV5-6 with TRBJ1-6; D gene unclear. In germline, CDR1 is SGHDT, CDR2 YYEEEE. The CDR3 contains 15 residues. Between the trimmed V and J ends, which lost 4 bases and 9 bases, there was a span of 17 bases. The CDR3 loop is CASSLRRREISPLHF. CDR3 coding DNA: TGTGCCAGCAGCCTTCGAAGGAGAGAGATTTCACCCCTCCACTTT.

This chain joins TRBV19 and TRBJ2-7; D is unresolved. Germline V gene lookup returns CDR1 LNHDA and CDR2 SQIVND (reference sequence). The ends were cut back, 5 bases at V and 2 bases at J, with 16 bases in the middle. This CDR3 spans 15 amino acids. CDR3 loop: CASSLGQVTAYEQYF. The CDR3 nucleotides are TGTGCCAGTAGTCTTGGCCAGGTCACCGCCTACGAGCAGTACTTC.

The rearrangement joins TRBV7-7 to TRBJ2-5; 8 bases are a match to TRBD1. After removal of 4 bases from V and 4 bases from J, the junction contained 11 bases not matched to a gene. The CDR3 is made up of 16 amino acids. In germline, CDR1 is SSHAT, CDR2 FNYEAQ (reference sequence). CDR3 in DNA: TGTGCCAGCAGCTCAGGATCAGGGACAGGAGGAGAGACCCAGTACTTC. Translating gives CASSSGSGTGGETQYF.

The count of this clone is one. The genes are TRBV3-1 (or the pseudogene TRBV3-2) and TRBJ1-1; 7 positions agree with TRBD1. The trim removed 4 bases at V and 0 bases at J, leaving 8 bases unmatched. Germline-derived CDR1 and CDR2 are LGHDT and YNNKEL (reference sequence). This CDR3 comprises 16 residues. The DNA of the CDR3 is TGTGCCAGCAGCCTTAATCCGGGACAGTTGAACACTGAAGCTTTCTTT. Translated: CASSLNPGQLNTEAFF.

The rearrangement uses TRBV18 and TRBJ1-1; D remains unclear. Germline V CDR1 and CDR2: KGHSH, LQKENI. V shed 2 bases and J shed 2 bases, with 6 bases lying between them. The CDR3 has 13 amino acids. CDR3 amino acids: CASSPSPNTEAFF. The CDR3 bases are TGTGCCAGCTCACCAAGCCCTAACACTGAAGCTTTCTTT.

This chain connects TRBV23-1 to TRBJ2-2; 7 bases fit TRBD2. TRBV23-1 is an ORF for which the function is uncertain. This CDR3 is built from 14 residues. The V and J ends lost 11 bases and 2 bases, in that order; junction bases with no gene match: 8. DNA of the CDR3: TGCGCCCCACTTAGCGGGCTCAACACCGGGGAGCTGTTTTTT. Residues: CAPLSGLNTGELFF.

V gene TRBV27 combines with J gene TRBJ2-2; 7 nucleotides line up with TRBD1. Germline V gene data show CDR1 as MNHEY and CDR2 as SMNVEV (reference sequence). Trimming took 7 bases from V and 0 from J; bases not matched to a gene: 5. This CDR3 is 15 amino acids long. Here the CDR3 reads CASKGQAPNTGELFF. The CDR3 DNA is TGTGCCAGCAAAGGACAGGCTCCGAACACCGGGGAGCTGTTTTTT.

V and J are TRBV5-1 and TRBJ2-7, with a weak D call TRBD1 (6 bases). Germline CDR1 SGHRS, CDR2 YFSETQ. The CDR3 totals 15 residues. Trimming took 2 bases from V and 4 from J, leaving 16 bases between them. The DNA of the CDR3 is TGCGCCAGCAGCTTCGACAGGACGGACCTATACGAGCAGTACTTC. Its protein product is CASSFDRTDLYEQYF.

V is TRBV25-1 and J is TRBJ1-1; D not resolved. The V gene lost 4 bases and the J gene lost 1 base, with 13 bases spanning the gap. This CDR3 spans 15 amino acids. In germline, CDR1 is MGHDK, CDR2 SYGVNS. As DNA, the CDR3 is TGTGCCAGCAGTGTACTAGGAGGCAGGAACACTGAAGCTTTCTTT. The encoded protein is CASSVLGGRNTEAFF. The whole variable domain, filled in from reference TRBV25-1 and TRBJ1-1, reads EADIYQTPRYLVIGTGKKITLECSQTMGHDKMYWYQQDPGMELHLIHYSYGVNSTEKGDLSSESTVSRIRTEHFPLTLESARPSHTSQYLCASSVLGGRNTEAFFGQGTRLTVV.

CDR3 sequence reads: CASSFRWRTEAFF. DNA of the CDR3: TGTGCCAGCAGCTTCAGGTGGCGGACTGAAGCTTTCTTT. This chain links TRBV5-8 with TRBJ1-1; no firm D call. V was trimmed by 2 bases and J by 5 bases, leaving 10 bases between them. In germline, CDR1 is SGHTS, CDR2 YDEGEE. This CDR3 region has 13 residues.

The chain recombines TRBV9 with TRBJ2-6; D perhaps matches TRBD1 (5 bases). CDR1 is SGDLS, CDR2 YYNGEE, per germline. The CDR3 runs 16 residues. Deletions cut 2 bases from V and 0 bases from J, with 9 bases between. CDR3 nucleotide sequence: TGTGCCAGCAGCGTTCCGACAGCCTCTGGGGCCAACGTCCTGACTTTC. The encoded protein is CASSVPTASGANVLTF.